Listed below are T cell receptor beta chains from one sample, sequenced in a study of Ad26.COV2.S vaccination and SARS-CoV-2 variants. Profiled with immunoSEQ multiplex PCR; TCRdb holds only in-frame clones, not every one. The sample records hundreds of thousands of clones, about 93% being singletons. The source was peripheral blood, collected in a trial of Ad26.COV2.S vaccine versus placebo. These receptors originate from a person between 18 and 59 years old who received the Ad26.COV2.S COVID-19 vaccine or a placebo. Each CDR3 is given with its conserved first and last residue. D genes are given only for firm matches. For some rows the clone size is stated as once, few or many, or as a class when expanded; others skip it.

TRBJ1-1	TRBV7-9	.	once	15	TGTGCCAGCAGCTCGCGGGGAGGTGGGAACACTGAAGCTTTCTTT	CASSSRGGGNTEAFF
TRBJ1-4	TRBV5-1	TRBD1	once	15	TGCGCCAGCAGCTCGGGACAGGTCCTTGGTGAAAAACTGTTTTTT	CASSSGQVLGEKLFF
TRBJ2-7	TRBV9	TRBD1	.	16	TGTGCCAGCAGCTCCCGGGGACAGGGGAGTTTCTACGAGCAGTACTTC	CASSSRGQGSFYEQYF
TRBJ1-5	TRBV28	.	.	12	TGTGCCAGCAGTTTGAGGGGGAAGCCCCAGCATTTT	CASSLRGKPQHF
TRBJ2-3	TRBV4-1	.	few	14	TGCGCCAGCAGCCAAGAGAGGCTTACAGATACGCAGTATTTT	CASSQERLTDTQYF
TRBJ1-4	TRBV7-2	.	.	18	TGTGCCAGCAGCTTAGCTCAGGGCCGCGAGGGGTTTAATGAAAAACTGTTTTTT	CASSLAQGREGFNEKLFF
TRBJ2-5	TRBV4-1	TRBD1	.	16	TGCGCCAGCAGGTTCCGGGACAGTGGGTACCAAGAGACCCAGTACTTC	CASRFRDSGYQETQYF
TRBJ1-1	TRBV4-1	.	.	12	TGCGCCAGCAGCCAAGGTGGGGTTGAAGCTTTCTTT	CASSQGGVEAFF
TRBJ1-6	TRBV7-2	.	few	12	TGTGCCAGCAGCTTACCGGGACGGATCCTCCACTTT	CASSLPGRILHF
TRBJ1-1	TRBV2	.	.	14	TGTGCCAGCAGTGACGAGGGTTTGAACACTGAAGCTTTCTTT	CASSDEGLNTEAFF
TRBJ1-4	TRBV5-6	TRBD1	once	18	TGTGCCAGCAGCTTGGGGATAAGGACAGGGGCAACTAATGAAAAACTGTTTTTT	CASSLGIRTGATNEKLFF